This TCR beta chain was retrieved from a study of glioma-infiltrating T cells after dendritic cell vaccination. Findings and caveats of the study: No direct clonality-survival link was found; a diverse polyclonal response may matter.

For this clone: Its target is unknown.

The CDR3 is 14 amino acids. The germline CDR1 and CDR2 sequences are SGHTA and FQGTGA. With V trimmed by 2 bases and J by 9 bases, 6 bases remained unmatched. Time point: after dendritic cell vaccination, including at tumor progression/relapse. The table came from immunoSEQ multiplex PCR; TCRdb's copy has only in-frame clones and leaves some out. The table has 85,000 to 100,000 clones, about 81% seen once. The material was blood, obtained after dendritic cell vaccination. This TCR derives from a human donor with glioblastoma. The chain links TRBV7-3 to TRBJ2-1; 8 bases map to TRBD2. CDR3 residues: CASSLWAGGSEQFF. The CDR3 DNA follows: TGTGCCAGCAGCTTATGGGCGGGAGGTTCTGAGCAGTTCTTC.